This T cell receptor beta chain was recovered during a study of cytomegalovirus exposure and HLA in healthy donors. CDR3 length equals 12 residues. The V and J ends lost 1 base and 11 bases respectively, with 11 bases between them. Germline-derived CDR1 and CDR2 are SEHNR and FQNEAQ (reference sequence). For this clone: Its antigen is still unknown.

The PCR ran on 60 Vbeta and 13 Jbeta primers. Generated by immunoSEQ multiplex PCR, the TCRdb table keeps only in-frame clones and is missing some. In the table there are about 240,000 clones, around 78% of which are singletons. The study's findings and limits: For most TCR beta V segments, an earlier analysis put the productive rate at about 90% or about 30% of the time. A later analysis, which compared TCR beta chains of equal frequency, found the HLA-associated ones more clonally expanded.

The receptor's source is a boy younger than 18 in good health and CMV-seronegative. V gene TRBV7-9 combines with J gene TRBJ1-1, with no clear D. Sequenced input: PBMCs. The CDR3: CASSLDFGPAFF. For the CDR3, the DNA is TGTGCCAGCAGCTTAGATTTTGGGCCGGCTTTCTTT.